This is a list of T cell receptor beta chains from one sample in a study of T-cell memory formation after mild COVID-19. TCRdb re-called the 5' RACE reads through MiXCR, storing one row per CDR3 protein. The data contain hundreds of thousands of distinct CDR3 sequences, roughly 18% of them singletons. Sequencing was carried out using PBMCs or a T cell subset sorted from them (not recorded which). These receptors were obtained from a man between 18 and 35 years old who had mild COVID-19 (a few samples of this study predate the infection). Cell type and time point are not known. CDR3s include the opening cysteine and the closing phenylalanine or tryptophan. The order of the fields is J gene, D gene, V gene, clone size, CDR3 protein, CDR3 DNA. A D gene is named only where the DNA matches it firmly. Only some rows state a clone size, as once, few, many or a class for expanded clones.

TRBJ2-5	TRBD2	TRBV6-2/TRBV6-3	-	CASSYSIFSGTKETQYF	TGTGCCAGCAGTTACTCGATCTTTAGCGGGACCAAAGAGACCCAGTACTTC
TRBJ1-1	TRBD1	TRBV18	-	CARSPDPDREAFF	TGTGCCAGATCACCAGATCCGGACAGGGAAGCTTTCTTT
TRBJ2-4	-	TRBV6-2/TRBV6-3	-	CASSYSSGGSLNIQYF	TGTGCCAGCAGTTACTCGAGCGGCGGAAGCTTAAACATTCAGTACTTC
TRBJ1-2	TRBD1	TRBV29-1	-	CSVLRDRSYGYTF	TGCAGCGTCCTCCGGGACAGATCCTATGGCTACACCTTC
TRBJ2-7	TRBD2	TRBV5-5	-	CASSLSSGGAYEQYF	TGTGCCAGCAGCTTAAGTAGCGGGGGGGCCTACGAGCAGTACTTC
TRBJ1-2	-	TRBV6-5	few	CASSRTVGTGYGYTF	TGTGCCAGCAGTCGAACCGTGGGAACAGGCTATGGCTACACCTTC
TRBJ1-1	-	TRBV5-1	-	CASSSEWEDKAFF	TGCGCCAGCAGTTCAGAGTGGGAAGATAAAGCTTTCTTT
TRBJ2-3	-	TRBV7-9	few	CASSSTRDLSDTQYF	TGTGCCAGCAGCTCCACCCGGGACTTGTCAGATACGCAGTATTTT
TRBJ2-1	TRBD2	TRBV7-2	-	CASSLEPTSPYNEQFF	TGTGCCAGCAGCTTAGAGCCGACTAGCCCCTACAATGAGCAGTTCTTC
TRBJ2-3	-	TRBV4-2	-	CASSQDLWGADTDTQYF	TGTGCCAGCAGCCAAGATTTATGGGGGGCCGACACAGATACGCAGTATTTT
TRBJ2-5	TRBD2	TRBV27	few	CASGSPSGASQETQYF	TGTGCCAGCGGCTCCCCTAGCGGGGCCAGCCAAGAGACCCAGTACTTC
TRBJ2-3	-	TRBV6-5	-	CASSYSGASADTQYF	TGTGCCAGCAGTTACTCGGGTGCTAGCGCAGATACGCAGTATTTT
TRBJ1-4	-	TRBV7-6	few	CASSLVQGGGEKLFF	TGTGCCAGCAGCTTAGTCCAGGGAGGAGGAGAAAAACTGTTTTTT
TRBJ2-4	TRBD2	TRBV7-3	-	CASAVAGGNIQYF	TGTGCCAGCGCCGTAGCGGGGGGTAACATTCAGTACTTC
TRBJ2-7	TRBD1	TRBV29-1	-	CSVEPTGGSYEQYF	TGCAGCGTTGAACCCACAGGGGGATCCTACGAGCAGTACTTC
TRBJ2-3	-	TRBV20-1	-	CSARPQPDTQYF	TGCAGTGCTAGACCCCAGCCAGATACGCAGTATTTT
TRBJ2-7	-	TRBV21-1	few	CASSRREGSSYEQYF	TGTGCCAGCAGCAGAAGAGAAGGAAGCTCCTACGAGCAGTACTTC
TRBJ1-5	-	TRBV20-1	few	CSARAPGNQPQHF	TGCAGTGCTAGAGCCCCGGGGAATCAGCCCCAGCATTTT
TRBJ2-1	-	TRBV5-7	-	CASSLSVAPYNEQFF	TGTGCCAGCAGCTTGTCTGTTGCACCCTACAATGAGCAGTTCTTC
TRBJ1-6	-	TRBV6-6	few	CASSRTVDNSPLHF	TGTGCCAGCAGTCGGACAGTTGATAATTCACCCCTCCACTTT
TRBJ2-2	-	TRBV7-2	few	CASSLAHPIAGELFF	TGTGCCAGCAGCTTAGCTCACCCGATAGCCGGGGAGCTGTTTTTT
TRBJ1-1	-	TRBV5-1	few	CASSFLVGNTEAFF	TGCGCCAGCAGCTTTTTGGTGGGGAACACTGAAGCTTTCTTT
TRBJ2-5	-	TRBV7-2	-	CASSLWGTPSDETQYF	TGTGCCAGCAGCTTATGGGGGACCCCGTCGGATGAGACCCAGTACTTC
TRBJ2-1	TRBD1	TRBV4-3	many	CASSQEGQGWDEQFF	TGCGCCAGCAGCCAAGAGGGACAGGGGTGGGATGAGCAGTTCTTC
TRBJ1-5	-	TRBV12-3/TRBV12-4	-	CASSFRGWGNQPQHF	TGTGCCAGCAGTTTCAGGGGTTGGGGCAATCAGCCCCAGCATTTT
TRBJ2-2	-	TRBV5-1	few	CASSEQGNTGELFF	TGCGCCAGCAGTGAACAGGGGAACACCGGGGAGCTGTTTTTT
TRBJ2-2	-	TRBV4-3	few	CASSQEKGQATGELFF	TGCGCCAGCAGCCAAGAAAAAGGGCAAGCAACCGGGGAGCTGTTTTTT
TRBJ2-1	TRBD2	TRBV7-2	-	CASSLALAGVNEQFF	TGTGCCAGCAGCTTAGCCCTAGCGGGGGTAAATGAGCAGTTCTTC
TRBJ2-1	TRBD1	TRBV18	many	CASSLGQEKNEQFF	TGTGCCAGCTCACTAGGACAGGAGAAGAATGAGCAGTTCTTC
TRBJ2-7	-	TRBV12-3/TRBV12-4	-	CASTPAVGTYEQYF	TGTGCCAGCACCCCCGCGGTCGGGACCTACGAGCAGTACTTC
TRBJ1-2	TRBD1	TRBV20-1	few	CSAPDRGRFYGYTF	TGCAGTGCACCTGACAGGGGACGTTTCTATGGCTACACCTTC
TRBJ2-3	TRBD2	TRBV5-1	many	CASSLDPSGNTDTQYF	TGCGCCAGCAGCTTGGACCCTAGCGGGAACACAGATACGCAGTATTTT
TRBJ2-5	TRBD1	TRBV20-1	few	CSARSPRDSSKETQYF	TGCAGTGCTAGGAGTCCCCGGGACAGCAGTAAAGAGACCCAGTACTTC
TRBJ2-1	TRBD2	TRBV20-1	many	CSAPLAGGPNNEQFF	TGCAGTGCTCCTCTAGCGGGGGGGCCCAACAATGAGCAGTTCTTC
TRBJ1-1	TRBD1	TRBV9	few	CASSQWNRGPTEAFF	TGTGCCAGCAGCCAGTGGAACAGGGGGCCGACTGAAGCTTTCTTT
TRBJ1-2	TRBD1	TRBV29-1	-	CSVEAGQGISHTF	TGCAGCGTTGAAGCCGGACAGGGAATTTCCCACACCTTC
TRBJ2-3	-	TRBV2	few	CASSPRRLSPTDTQYF	TGTGCCAGCAGTCCCCGGCGACTCTCACCCACAGATACGCAGTATTTT
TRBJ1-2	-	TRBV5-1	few	CASSAMEPNYGYTF	TGCGCCAGCAGCGCCATGGAGCCGAACTATGGCTACACCTTC
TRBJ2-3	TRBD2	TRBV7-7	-	CASSLLAGGLADTQYF	TGTGCCAGCAGCCTACTAGCGGGGGGTCTCGCAGATACGCAGTATTTT
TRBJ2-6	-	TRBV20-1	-	CSARALSGANVLTF	TGCAGTGCTAGAGCCCTCTCTGGGGCCAACGTCCTGACTTTC
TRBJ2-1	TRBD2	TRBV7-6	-	CASSPILSGGAFNEQFF	TGTGCCAGCAGCCCCATATTGAGCGGGGGGGCATTCAATGAGCAGTTCTTC
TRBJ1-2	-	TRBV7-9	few	CASSLSGSGANYGYTF	TGTGCCAGCAGCTTATCAGGTTCGGGGGCTAACTATGGCTACACCTTC
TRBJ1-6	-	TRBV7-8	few	CASSLDREFSPLHF	TGTGCCAGCAGCTTAGACAGGGAATTTTCACCCCTCCACTTT
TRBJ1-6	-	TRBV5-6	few	CASSHRQDAYNSPLHF	TGTGCCAGCAGCCACCGACAGGACGCCTATAATTCACCCCTCCACTTT
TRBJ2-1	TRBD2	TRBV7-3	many	CASSKLAGAYNEQFF	TGTGCCAGCAGCAAACTAGCGGGGGCTTACAATGAGCAGTTCTTC
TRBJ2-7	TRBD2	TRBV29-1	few	CSVMSGGDIQQYF	TGCAGCGTTATGAGCGGGGGGGATATCCAGCAGTACTTC
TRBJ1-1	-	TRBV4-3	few	CASSQGSRMSTEAFF	TGCGCCAGCAGCCAAGGGTCCAGAATGAGCACTGAAGCTTTCTTT
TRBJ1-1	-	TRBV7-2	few	CASTNLGQKAFF	TGTGCCAGCACCAACCTGGGGCAGAAAGCTTTCTTT
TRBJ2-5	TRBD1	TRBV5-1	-	CASSLRTGPQETQYF	TGCGCCAGCAGCCTACGGACAGGGCCCCAAGAGACCCAGTACTTC
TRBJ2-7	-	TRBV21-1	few	CASFPFPGQPYEQYF	TGTGCCAGCTTTCCTTTCCCGGGACAGCCATACGAGCAGTACTTC
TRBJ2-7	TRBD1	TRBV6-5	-	CASRGFSGTGSYEQYF	TGTGCCAGCAGGGGATTCTCCGGGACAGGCTCCTACGAGCAGTACTTC
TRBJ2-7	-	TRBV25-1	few	CASSEYGGLSYEQYF	TGTGCCAGCAGTGAATATGGAGGGCTATCCTACGAGCAGTACTTC
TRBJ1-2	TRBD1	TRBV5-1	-	CASSLSDRGRFHGYTF	TGCGCCAGCAGCCTCTCGGACAGGGGGCGCTTCCATGGCTACACCTTC
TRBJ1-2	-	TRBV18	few	CASSPSLRSYGYTF	TGTGCCAGCTCACCGTCCCTTAGGTCGTATGGCTACACCTTC
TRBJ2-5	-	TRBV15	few	CATSRSPRGETQYF	TGTGCCACCAGCAGGTCCCCGAGGGGGGAGACCCAGTACTTC
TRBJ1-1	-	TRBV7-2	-	CASSLVEVHTEAFF	TGTGCCAGCAGCTTAGTGGAGGTACACACTGAAGCTTTCTTT
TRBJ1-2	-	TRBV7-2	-	CASSEMTVKGGYTF	TGTGCCAGCAGCGAGATGACGGTGAAGGGCGGCTACACCTTC